The 14 T cell receptor beta chains below were found in one sample sequenced in a study of identifying expanded T cells in peripheral blood. Produced via immunoSEQ multiplex PCR; TCRdb's table is partial and in-frame only. The sample lists tens of thousands of clones, 70% to 90% occurring once. Sequenced: blood. Receptors originate from a person aged 18 to 70 in good health.

This sequence joins TRBV6-5 and TRBJ2-5, with D possibly called TRBD1 or TRBD2 (6 bases each). CDR1 is MNHEY and CDR2 is SVGAGI in the germline V gene. The CDR3 is 12 residues long. V lost 6 bases to trimming and J lost 4 bases, with 9 bases between them. This CDR3 reads CASSRGGETQYF. CDR3 sequence (DNA): TGTGCCAGCAGCAGGGGAGGAGAGACCCAGTACTTC.

The CDR3 DNA follows: TGTGCCAGCAGCGATCTGACAGTGTCCTACGAGCAGTACTTC. Amino acids: CASSDLTVSYEQYF. The J gene is TRBJ2-7, the V gene TRBV5-4; a possible D gene is TRBD1 (5 bases). With 4 bases removed from V and 1 base from J, the gap between germline ends came to 12 bases. Per germline, CDR1 SGHNT and CDR2 YYREEE (reference sequence). The CDR3 covers 14 residues.

The chain links TRBV19 to TRBJ2-5, with D uncertain. Trimming removed 3 bases from V and 0 bases from J, with 8 bases in between. Germline V lookup: CDR1 LNHDA, CDR2 SQIVND (reference sequence). The CDR3 consists of 14 residues. The CDR3 reads CASSIWSNQETQYF. CDR3 nucleotides: TGTGCCAGTAGTATTTGGTCAAACCAAGAGACCCAGTACTTC.

The chain couples TRBV4-2 to TRBJ2-7; D is perhaps TRBD1 (6 bases). Per germline, CDR1 LGHNA and CDR2 YNFKEQ. V dropped 1 base and J dropped 0 bases, with 10 bases sitting between them. The CDR3 is 15 residues long. The DNA for the CDR3 is TGTGCCAGCAGCCAAGGGAAGACAGGCTCCTACGAGCAGTACTTC. This sequence encodes CASSQGKTGSYEQYF.

The V gene is TRBV11-3, the J gene TRBJ2-1, with 10 positions matching TRBD1. Germline values: CDR1 SGHNT, CDR2 YENEEA. The CDR3 extends over 16 amino acids. V shed 5 bases and J 9 bases; nucleotides not matched to a gene: 13. DNA for the CDR3: TGTGCCAGCAGCGCCCCGGGACAGGGGTCTAGCAGTGAGCAGTTCTTC. The encoded protein is CASSAPGQGSSSEQFF. The entire variable domain, with the rest obtained from reference TRBV11-3 and TRBJ2-1, is as follows: EAGVVQSPRYKIIEKKQPVAFWCNPISGHNTLYWYLQNLGQGPELLIRYENEEAVDDSQLPKDRFSAERLKGVDSTLKIQPAELGDSAVYLCASSAPGQGSSSEQFFGPGTRLTVL.

This rearrangement joins TRBV7-3 to TRBJ2-5, with 8 bases identical to TRBD2. This CDR3 contains 14 residues. The V segment lost 5 bases and the J segment 5 bases; nucleotides outside the gene matches: 7. The V gene's germline CDR1 is SGHTA and CDR2 FQGTGA. The CDR3 DNA reads TGTGCCAGCAGCCCGTCGCGGGGGGTGGAGACCCAGTACTTC. Its protein product is CASSPSRGVETQYF.

The genes are TRBV9 and TRBJ2-7; maybe TRBD1 (5 bases). V lost 4 bases to trimming and J lost 2 bases, with 13 bases between them. The CDR3 extends over 14 amino acids. Germline V gene data show CDR1 as SGDLS and CDR2 as YYNGEE. DNA of the CDR3: TGTGCCAGCAGCCCCTCAATGACAGCCTACGAGCAGTACTTC. This codes for CASSPSMTAYEQYF. The full variable domain, with the rest looked up from reference TRBV9 and TRBJ2-7, is DSGVTQTPKHLITATGQRVTLRCSPRSGDLSVYWYQQSLDQGLQFLIQYYNGEERAKGNILERFSAQQFPDLHSELNLSSLELGDSALYFCASSPSMTAYEQYFGPGTRLTVT.

This chain connects TRBV19 to TRBJ2-7; 7 bases match TRBD1. CDR3 length: 16 residues. The germline V gene has CDR1 LNHDA and CDR2 SQIVND (reference sequence). The V gene end was trimmed by 4 bases and the J gene end by 2 bases; junction bases not matched to a gene: 11. The CDR3 protein is CASSKRQGGRAYEQYF. CDR3 in DNA: TGTGCCAGTAGTAAAAGACAGGGTGGAAGGGCCTACGAGCAGTACTTC.

The gene calls are TRBV20-1 and TRBJ2-5; D not resolved. Trimming removed 4 bases at V and 5 bases at J, with 5 bases between. The CDR3 has 10 amino acids. In germline, CDR1 is DFQATT, CDR2 SNEGSKA (reference sequence). The CDR3 protein is CSAIDETQYF. The CDR3 region has the DNA TGCAGTGCTATCGATGAGACCCAGTACTTC.

The chain uses TRBV19 and TRBJ2-1; 9 nucleotides line up with TRBD2. Germline V gene sequence: CDR1 LNHDA, CDR2 SQIVND (reference sequence). V lost 4 bases and J lost 8; bases outside the gene matches: 9. The CDR3 is 15 residues long. The CDR3 reads CASSTSGGTGDEQFF. The CDR3 DNA is TGTGCCAGTAGTACCAGCGGGGGGACCGGCGATGAGCAGTTCTTC.

This clone was picked up a small number of times. The chain is built from TRBV30 and TRBJ2-3, with 9 bases aligning to TRBD1. V gave up 3 bases and J gave up 0 bases; unmatched junction bases: 7. Germline assignment: CDR1 GTSNPN and CDR2 SVGIG (reference sequence). CDR3 length: 16 residues. The CDR3 bases are TGTGCCTGGAGGGGACAGGGTTATCTCAGCACAGATACGCAGTATTTT. This sequence encodes CAWRGQGYLSTDTQYF.

This sequence joins TRBV6-5 and TRBJ2-7; 8 nucleotides match TRBD1. Trimming cost V 0 bases and J 6 bases; bases outside gene matches: 1. CDR1 is MNHEY, CDR2 SVGAGI, per germline. The CDR3 loop spans 13 amino acids. CDR3 DNA: TGTGCCAGCAGTTACTCAACAGGGGGCGAGCAGTACTTC. It is translated as CASSYSTGGEQYF.

V usage is TRBV7-3 and J usage is TRBJ1-2; D unclear. Germline CDR1 reads SGHTA; CDR2 reads FQGTGA. This CDR3 contains 11 residues. V dropped 5 bases and J dropped 8 bases, with 9 bases sitting between them. CDR3 sequence reads: CASSAGRGYTF. Written as DNA, the CDR3 is TGTGCCAGCAGCGCCGGACGGGGCTACACCTTC.

The chain couples TRBV5-5 to TRBJ2-2, with 9 bases lining up with TRBD1. CDR3 length: 15 residues. Trimming at V came to 4 bases and at J to 3 bases, leaving 4 bases not matched to a gene. CDR1 and CDR2 (germline): SGHKS, YYEKEE (reference sequence). The CDR3 DNA is TGTGCCAGCAGCAACAGGGGGCCGGACACCGGGGAGCTGTTTTTT. It encodes CASSNRGPDTGELFF.